The source of this T cell receptor (beta chain) is a study of T-cell memory formation after mild COVID-19. The overall study: Clusters of TCRs were largely donor specific.

Overall study results and limits: Balance between CD4 and CD8 was seen in clones contracting day 15 to 85, and a CD4+ lean was seen in later expanders.

Turning to this clonotype: Its antigen is currently unknown.

V gave up 6 bases and J gave up 3 bases; unmatched junction bases: 5. The CDR3 loop spans 14 amino acids. TCRdb analysed the 5' RACE reads with MiXCR anew, one entry per CDR3 protein. The sample has 350,000 to 450,000 distinct CDR3 sequences; 25% to 30% are singletons. The clonotype originates from an adult woman who had mild COVID-19 (a few samples of this study predate the infection). Cell type and time point are not known. The specimen was PBMCs or a T cell subset sorted from them (not recorded which). The chain has TRBV12-3 or TRBV12-4 and TRBJ2-7; 10 nucleotides agree with TRBD1. The CDR3 sequence: CASRDRTGGYEQYF. The CDR3 DNA reads as TGTGCCAGCAGGGATAGGACAGGGGGCTACGAGCAGTACTTC.